This T cell receptor beta chain came from a study of neurological immune-mediated disorders. The cDNA was synthesized by means of template-switch 5'RACE, which was carried out with 10-nucleotide random UMIs. TCRdb reanalysed the 5' RACE reads using MiXCR and keeps one entry per CDR3 protein. The sample has approximately 59,000 distinct CDR3 sequences; around 5% are singletons. CDR3 length: 16 amino acids. The V end was cut by 5 bases, the J end by 5 bases, with 21 bases between. Study-wide findings and caveats: Phylogenetic analysis grouped 18 of 34 multiple sclerosis patients' repertoires together, suggesting a possible repertoire signature. Multiple sclerosis, the disease with the least TCR clonal expansion, fell below healthy controls, whereas HTLV-1-associated myelopathy showed the most. Private repertoires in all groups were suggested, as expanded clones shared no CDR3 amino acid sequences across subjects.

The table lists this clonotype with many counts. The antigen remains unidentified. The rearrangement links TRBV12-3 or TRBV12-4 to TRBJ1-1, with D possibly TRBD1 on 5 matching bases. The origin of this receptor is a human donor with multiple sclerosis. The donor label of this sample is uncertain. The sequencing input was PBMCs. CDR3 sequence reads: CASSPGSRGLGTEAFF. The CDR3 DNA reads as TGTGCCAGCAGTCCCGGGTCTAGGGGATTAGGGACTGAAGCTTTCTTT.